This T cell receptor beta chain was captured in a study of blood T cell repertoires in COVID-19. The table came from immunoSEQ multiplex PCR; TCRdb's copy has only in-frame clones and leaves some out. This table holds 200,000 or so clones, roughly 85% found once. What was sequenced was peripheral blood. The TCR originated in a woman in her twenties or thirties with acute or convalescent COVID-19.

The CDR3 reads CASSLSRLGTGGRYGYTF. The DNA of the CDR3 is TGTGCCAGCAGTTTATCCCGACTAGGGACAGGGGGACGCTATGGCTACACCTTC. The chain carries TRBV28 and TRBJ1-2, with 11 nucleotides matching TRBD1. V was pared by 1 base and J by 4 bases, with 11 bases of the junction left unmatched. The CDR3 totals 18 residues. In germline, CDR1 is MDHEN, CDR2 SYDVKM.